A selection of T cell receptor beta chains follows, all from one sample in a study of blood T cell repertoires in COVID-19. Here immunoSEQ multiplex PCR was the method, and the copy in TCRdb shows in-frame clones only, minus some. Of about 330,000 clones detected, about 90% appear once; the ten largest clones hold 5%. The specimen was PBMCs or T cells enriched from blood (not recorded which). Source of these receptors: a man aged 30 to 45 who had recovered from COVID-19. Both conserved end residues are part of each CDR3. Each record gives: V gene, D gene, clone size, J gene, CDR3 DNA, CDR3 protein. D genes are given only for firm matches. Clone size is stated in some rows and not others, as once, few, many or a class when expanded.

TRBV7-2	.	.	TRBJ2-7	TGTGCCAGCAGCTTACGGCGGGGTACCGAGCAGTACTTC	CASSLRRGTEQYF
TRBV2	.	once	TRBJ1-1	TGTGCCAGCAGTTTCAACTCAGGGGAAGCTTTCTTT	CASSFNSGEAFF
TRBV18	TRBD1	.	TRBJ1-1	TGTGCCAGCTCACACCGGGACAGTGAAGCTTTCTTT	CASSHRDSEAFF
TRBV18	TRBD1	.	TRBJ1-3	TGTGCCAGCTCACCAGTTCCAGGGGGCGATGGAAACACCATATATTTT	CASSPVPGGDGNTIYF
TRBV12-3/TRBV12-4	.	.	TRBJ2-3	TGTGCCAGCAGTTTAGGACTGTCTCCTGCGCAGTATTTT	CASSLGLSPAQYF
TRBV12-3/TRBV12-4	.	.	TRBJ1-1	TGTGCCAGCGAGAGAGTTACTGAAGCTTTCTTT	CASERVTEAFF
TRBV6-5	TRBD2	.	TRBJ2-7	TGTGCCAGTGCTAGCGGGGGACGCTCCTACGAGCAGTACTTC	CASASGGRSYEQYF
TRBV4-2	TRBD1	once	TRBJ1-2	TGTGCCAGCAGCCGGCGGACAGGGGAACACTATGGCTACACCTTC	CASSRRTGEHYGYTF
TRBV27	.	.	TRBJ1-1	TGTGCCAGCAGTTACGGGAGTTGGACTGAAGCTTTCTTT	CASSYGSWTEAFF
TRBV29-1	TRBD2	.	TRBJ2-7	TGCAGCGTTGTACGGTCTCGGACTAGCGGGGTTCATGAGCAGTACTTC	CSVVRSRTSGVHEQYF
TRBV6-5	.	.	TRBJ1-4	TGTGCCACCTCCAACTGGAGGGATGAAAAACTGTTTTTT	CATSNWRDEKLFF
TRBV11-2	.	.	TRBJ2-7	TGTGCCAGCAGCTTATGGCAGGGTTACGAGCAGTACTTC	CASSLWQGYEQYF
TRBV5-1	.	few	TRBJ1-6	TGCGCCAGCAGCAGGGCAGGGGCGGATTCACCCCTCCACTTT	CASSRAGADSPLHF
TRBV7-9	TRBD2	.	TRBJ2-1	TGTGCCAGCAGCTCGGCCGCCCGCGGGGGGGAATACAATGAGCAGTTCTTC	CASSSAARGGEYNEQFF
TRBV20-1	.	.	TRBJ2-3	TGCAGTGCTAGTATTCAGGAGGGGACGCAGTATTTT	CSASIQEGTQYF
TRBV19	TRBD1	.	TRBJ2-3	TGTGCCAGTAGTATAGGACAGGGCGATACGCAGTATTTT	CASSIGQGDTQYF
TRBV2	.	.	TRBJ1-5	TGTGCCAGCAGTGAAGGCCCCGAGGCCCGGGGGGTGCATTTT	CASSEGPEARGVHF
TRBV12-3/TRBV12-4	.	.	TRBJ1-2	TGTGCCAGCAGTTTAAAATCGGACTATGGCTACACCTTC	CASSLKSDYGYTF
TRBV5-1	.	.	TRBJ1-6	TGCGCCAGCAGCTTTAGCTCAAGCTCCTATAATTCACCCCTCCACTTT	CASSFSSSSYNSPLHF
TRBV5-5	TRBD1	.	TRBJ1-6	TGTGCCAGCAGCGTGGGACAGATCTATAATTCACCCCTCCACTTT	CASSVGQIYNSPLHF
TRBV29-1	TRBD1	.	TRBJ1-2	TGCAGCGTAGTAGAGGGGACAGATGCCTATGGCTACACCTTC	CSVVEGTDAYGYTF
TRBV30	TRBD2	.	TRBJ2-1	TGTGCCTGGAGTGTAGATAGCGGGGGAGAGCAGTTCTTC	CAWSVDSGGEQFF
TRBV23-1	.	.	TRBJ1-1	TGCGCCAGCACCTCGGGTCCGAACACTGAAGCTTTCTTT	CASTSGPNTEAFF
TRBV6-4	.	.	TRBJ1-3	TGTGCCAGCAGTGAACGAGACACATACTCTGGAAACACCATATATTTT	CASSERDTYSGNTIYF
TRBV29-1	.	.	TRBJ1-2	TGCAGCGTCAGGGTAGGGCTGAACTATGGCTACACCTTC	CSVRVGLNYGYTF
TRBV2	TRBD1	.	TRBJ1-2	TGTGCCAGCAGTGAAGGGACAGGGAGTAACTATGGCTACACCTTC	CASSEGTGSNYGYTF
TRBV18	TRBD1	.	TRBJ1-1	TGTGCCAGCTCACGGGACAGGGTTGCTTTCTTT	CASSRDRVAFF
TRBV4-1	.	.	TRBJ2-3	TGCGCCAGCAGCCAAGATCTCGCCCACGCGGGGACAGATACGCAGTATTTT	CASSQDLAHAGTDTQYF
TRBV2	.	.	TRBJ1-2	TGTGCCACAGCAGGGTTCGACTATGGCTACACCTTC	CATAGFDYGYTF
TRBV28	TRBD2	.	TRBJ2-7	TGTGCCAGCAGACCCGGGGTAGCGGGGGTCGGAGAGCAGTACTTC	CASRPGVAGVGEQYF
TRBV11-2	.	.	TRBJ2-2	TGTGCCAGCAGCTTCAGGGCCCCGGACCCGGAGCTGTTTTTT	CASSFRAPDPELFF
TRBV6-1	TRBD2	.	TRBJ2-3	TGTGCCAGCAGTGAAGACCGGGGGGGTAACACAGATACGCAGTATTTT	CASSEDRGGNTDTQYF
TRBV6-5	.	.	TRBJ1-1	TGTGCCAGCAGTTCAGGACATACGAACACTGAAGCTTTCTTT	CASSSGHTNTEAFF